This T cell receptor (beta chain) was documented in a study of shared clonotypes between healthy human individuals. Germline loops: CDR1 MNHNS, CDR2 SASEGT. Trimming cost V 5 bases and J 5 bases; bases outside gene matches: 7. The CDR3 is made up of 15 amino acids. Investigators spread the genomic DNA of each subset evenly over several immunoSEQ plates. How the authors handled the data: Filtering differed, since immunoSEQ gave only junction sequences and no quality scores. Assay used: immunoSEQ multiplex PCR; TCRdb lists only in-frame clones, some missing. The V and J calls and the clone size are those of that table, but D and trimming were determined from the DNA. Seen here are about half a million clones, 70% to 80% observed once, and the top ten hold around 12%. All donors qualified as healthy HIV-negative adults and had experienced no recent acute infections or vaccinations.

The sequencing sample was made of PBMCs. This rearrangement joins TRBV6-1 to TRBJ2-5, with 11 bases fitting TRBD2. The origin of this receptor is a woman aged 40 to 50 in good health. Some clones in this sample may be carry-over from other donors' samples. CDR3 sequence (DNA): TGTGCCAGCAGTATAGCGGGAGGGGTAGGGGAGACCCAGTACTTC. Protein product: CASSIAGGVGETQYF.